These 27 T cell receptor beta chains originate from one sample sequenced in a study of CD8 T cells in Susac syndrome (dated by TCRdb to about 2019). Libraries were prepared through the immunoSEQ multiplex PCR assay. RNA was extracted with the RNeasy kit and roughly 0.5 to 1 ug was reverse transcribed using random hexamers. In-frame beta chains were kept once TCRdb had trimmed the public reads at Q25 with fastp and called clones with MiXCR. When rows share a CDR3 protein, they turn into one entry using the most common DNA and genes. The sample records roughly 100,000 distinct CDR3 sequences, approximately 93% of which are singletons. Of the sample, 0.41% is held by the ten largest clones. Material for sequencing was CD8+ T cells from PBMCs. The origin of the receptors is a human donor with Susac syndrome.

V and J are TRBV18 and TRBJ1-1, with TRBD1 identical over 12 bases. Germline trimming cut 3 bases from V and 3 bases from J; bases unmatched to any gene: 8. CDR3 length equals 17 residues. Germline-derived CDR1 and CDR2 are KGHSH and LQKENI. The CDR3 DNA sequence: TGTGCCAGCTCACCCCGGGACAGGGGGCGCGGGGACACTGAAGCTTTCTTT. Its protein product is CASSPRDRGRGDTEAFF.

The CDR3 bases are TGTGCCAGCAGCCGGACAGGGGGCTACCAGCCCCAGCATTTT. It translates to CASSRTGGYQPQHF. The chain recombines TRBV27 with TRBJ1-5; 11 nucleotides match TRBD1. The germline gives CDR1 MNHEY, CDR2 SMNVEV (reference sequence). The CDR3 is made up of 14 amino acids. Losses at the gene ends were 6 bases for V and 7 bases for J; bases not matched to a gene: 5.

This chain joins TRBV11-2 and TRBJ2-4; D might be TRBD1 or TRBD2, each matching 5 bases. This CDR3 contains 14 residues. Trimming cost V 5 bases and J 5 bases, with 13 bases left between them. Germline CDR1 SGHAT, CDR2 FQNNGV. CDR3 loop: CASSPRSGQNIQYF. The CDR3 nucleotides read TGTGCCAGCAGCCCTAGGTCGGGGCAAAACATTCAGTACTTC.

This clonotype has just a few counts. CDR3 sequence (DNA): TGTGCCAGTAGGGGACTAGCGGCCGAGCAGTACTTC. It translates to CASRGLAAEQYF. The rearrangement joins TRBV12-3 or TRBV12-4 to TRBJ2-7; 11 bases line up with TRBD2. This CDR3 is built from 12 residues. V gave up 9 bases and J gave up 6 bases; unmatched junction bases: 4.

The chain is built from TRBV5-5 and TRBJ1-6; the D gene is possibly TRBD1 (5 bases). This CDR3 region has 13 residues. CDR1 SGHKS and CDR2 YYEKEE come from the germline V gene (reference sequence). V lost 4 bases and J 10 bases, leaving 12 bases between the germline ends. The CDR3 DNA follows: TGTGCCAGCAGCCTTGGGACCCAATCACCCCTCCACTTT. Its translation: CASSLGTQSPLHF.

The V and J genes are TRBV9 and TRBJ1-5; no definite D call. CDR1 and CDR2 from the germline V gene are SGDLS and YYNGEE. V was clipped by 2 bases and J by 0 bases, with 9 bases between them. This CDR3 spans 15 amino acids. In DNA, the CDR3 is TGTGCCAGCAGCGTTTCCGGGGATAGCAATCAGCCCCAGCATTTT. Translating gives CASSVSGDSNQPQHF. Together with reference TRBV9 and TRBJ1-5, the CDR3 gives the full variable domain: DSGVTQTPKHLITATGQRVTLRCSPRSGDLSVYWYQQSLDQGLQFLIQYYNGEERAKGNILERFSAQQFPDLHSELNLSSLELGDSALYFCASSVSGDSNQPQHFGDGTRLSIL.

The chain recombines TRBV5-8 with TRBJ2-5; no reliable D call. Germline assignment: CDR1 SGHTS and CDR2 YDEGEE. V lost 2 bases and J lost 8, with 16 bases in between. This CDR3 region has 14 residues. The CDR3 coding sequence is TGTGCCAGCAGCTTCTTTCAGGTGGATACAACCCAGTACTTC. Its protein is CASSFFQVDTTQYF.

The rearrangement joins TRBV6-6 to TRBJ2-5, with D possibly matching TRBD2 (6 bases). The CDR3 is 12 amino acids. In germline, CDR1 is MNHNY, CDR2 SVGAGI (reference sequence). V lost 5 bases and J lost 5, with 9 bases in between. In DNA, the CDR3 is TGTGCCAGCAGTGGGGACTTGGAGACCCAGTACTTC. The encoded protein is CASSGDLETQYF.

The chain recombines TRBV9 with TRBJ2-2; 7 bases match TRBD1. This CDR3 spans 16 amino acids. The germline gives CDR1 SGDLS, CDR2 YYNGEE. With 0 bases clipped from V and 9 bases from J, the junction kept 11 bases outside the gene matches. The CDR3 loop reads CASSVGGQTSPRELFF. For the CDR3, the DNA is TGTGCCAGCAGCGTAGGGGGACAGACGAGCCCCCGGGAGCTGTTTTTT.

The J gene is TRBJ2-5, the V gene TRBV20-1, with a possible D match to TRBD2 (6 bases). Trimming took off 5 bases at V and 5 bases at J, with 18 bases between the two ends. Germline V gene data show CDR1 as DFQATT and CDR2 as SNEGSKA (reference sequence). This CDR3 contains 14 residues. CDR3 sequence (DNA): TGCAGTGCTTGGACCCCGTCGGCGGGGGAGACCCAGTACTTC. It encodes CSAWTPSAGETQYF.

The chain recombines TRBV12-3 or TRBV12-4 with TRBJ1-5; no definite D call. Trimming took 6 bases from V and 0 from J, leaving 3 bases between them. The CDR3 is made up of 12 amino acids. CDR3 in amino acids: CASSDSNQPQHF. The CDR3 nucleotides are TGTGCCAGCAGCGATAGCAATCAGCCCCAGCATTTT.

The V gene is TRBV20-1, the J gene TRBJ1-1, with 8 bases that match TRBD1. Germline CDR1 and CDR2: DFQATT and SNEGSKA (reference sequence). The CDR3 covers 14 residues. Trimming at V came to 3 bases and at J to 0 bases, leaving 3 bases not matched to a gene. For the CDR3, the DNA is TGCAGTGCTAGGGACAGGGAAGTGAACACTGAAGCTTTCTTT. Protein: CSARDREVNTEAFF.

This clonotype was recorded a few times. This chain links TRBV5-1 with TRBJ2-7, with D perhaps matching TRBD1 or TRBD2 (5 bases each). The CDR3 has 13 residues. Looked up from germline, CDR1 is SGHRS and CDR2 is YFSETQ. The V end lost 3 bases, the J end lost 4 bases, and 11 bases lay between the germline ends. The CDR3 DNA sequence: TGCGCCAGCAGCTGGGACCCTGAGTACGAGCAGTACTTC. It specifies CASSWDPEYEQYF.

The V call is TRBV6-6, the J call TRBJ2-1; either TRBD1 or TRBD2 may supply D (7 bases each). Germline V gene lookup returns CDR1 MNHNY and CDR2 SVGAGI (reference sequence). V lost 0 bases to trimming and J lost 2 bases, with 11 bases between them. There are 16 residues in the CDR3. CDR3 loop: CASSYSQGGAYNEQFF. In nucleotides, the CDR3 is TGTGCCAGCAGTTACTCCCAGGGGGGGGCCTACAATGAGCAGTTCTTC.

V and J are TRBV7-9 and TRBJ2-7; 8 bases are a match to TRBD1. This CDR3 has 14 amino acids. The junction had 4 bases not matched to a gene; V was cut back by 1 base and J by 5 bases. Germline V gene lookup returns CDR1 SEHNR and CDR2 FQNEAQ (reference sequence). This CDR3 is CASSLVGQGHEQYF. The DNA for the CDR3 is TGTGCCAGCAGCTTAGTTGGACAGGGCCACGAGCAGTACTTC.

This rearrangement joins TRBV5-1 to TRBJ2-7; 11 nucleotides match TRBD1. The CDR3 is made up of 15 amino acids. Germline CDR1 reads SGHRS; CDR2 reads YFSETQ. V was pared by 0 bases and J by 3 bases, with 2 bases of the junction left unmatched. The CDR3: CASSLVGTGGYEQYF. Written as DNA, the CDR3 is TGCGCCAGCAGCTTGGTTGGGACAGGGGGCTACGAGCAGTACTTC. The entire variable domain, with the rest obtained from reference TRBV5-1 and TRBJ2-7, is as follows: KAGVTQTPRYLIKTRGQQVTLSCSPISGHRSVSWYQQTPGQGLQFLFEYFSETQRNKGNFPGRFSGRQFSNSRSEMNVSTLELGDSALYLCASSLVGTGGYEQYFGPGTRLTVT.

V and J are TRBV12-3 or TRBV12-4 and TRBJ2-3; D gene uncertain. This CDR3 region has 13 residues. The V end lost 3 bases, the J end lost 2 bases, and 6 bases lay between the germline ends. The DNA for the CDR3 is TGTGCCAGCAGTTTCGACATCACAGATACGCAGTATTTT. Its protein is CASSFDITDTQYF.

This clonotype has only one observation. This chain connects TRBV5-1 to TRBJ2-1; 7 bases are shared with TRBD1. The CDR3 has 12 residues. The junction had 4 bases not matched to a gene; V was cut back by 4 bases and J by 9 bases. CDR1 is SGHRS and CDR2 is YFSETQ in the germline V gene. Here the CDR3 DNA reads TGCGCCAGCAGCATCGGGACAGCTGAGCAGTTCTTC. Translation: CASSIGTAEQFF. Full variable domain (remainder filled in from reference TRBV5-1 and TRBJ2-1): KAGVTQTPRYLIKTRGQQVTLSCSPISGHRSVSWYQQTPGQGLQFLFEYFSETQRNKGNFPGRFSGRQFSNSRSEMNVSTLELGDSALYLCASSIGTAEQFFGPGTRLTVL.

The chain uses TRBV13 and TRBJ2-5; no firm D call. This CDR3 comprises 13 residues. Germline CDR1 is PRHDT and CDR2 is FYEKMQ (reference sequence). V was clipped by 4 bases and J by 5 bases, with 11 bases between them. The CDR3 sequence is CASSYDRAETQYF. The CDR3 DNA reads as TGTGCCAGCAGCTACGACCGGGCGGAGACCCAGTACTTC.

The gene calls are TRBV15 and TRBJ2-7; D unresolved. Germline V gives CDR1 LNHNV, CDR2 YYDKDF (reference sequence). Trimming shortened V by 5 bases and J by 4 bases, and 18 bases separated the two germline ends. This CDR3 has 15 residues. The DNA of the CDR3 is TGTGCCACCAGCCAAAAGGGAATAGGAAAGTACGAGCAGTACTTC. It codes for CATSQKGIGKYEQYF.

The V call is TRBV27, the J call TRBJ2-1, with no clear D. Germline assignment: CDR1 MNHEY and CDR2 SMNVEV (reference sequence). V was pared by 9 bases and J by 9 bases, with 15 bases between. This CDR3 is 12 amino acids long. CDR3 region: CASSNRAAEQFF. DNA of the CDR3: TGTGCCAGTTCCAACCGGGCTGCTGAGCAGTTCTTC.

CDR3 residues: CASSEDYYTGELFF. In DNA form, the CDR3 reads TGTGCCAGCAGCGAGGACTACTACACCGGGGAGCTGTTTTTT. J is TRBJ2-2 and V is TRBV9; a possible D gene is TRBD2 (6 bases). The CDR3 sequence is 14 residues long. The V gene lost 3 bases and the J gene lost 3 bases, with 9 bases spanning the gap. CDR1 is SGDLS, CDR2 YYNGEE, per germline.

This clonotype was detected only once. The CDR3 coding sequence is TGCGCCAGCAGCCAAGGAGCGGGGGGCTTCAACAATGAGCAGTTCTTC. As protein: CASSQGAGGFNNEQFF. The chain combines TRBV4-1 with TRBJ2-1, with 9 bases lining up with TRBD2. With V trimmed by 1 base and J by 5 bases, 6 bases remained unmatched. Looked up from germline, CDR1 is MGHRA and CDR2 is YSYEKL. The CDR3 length is 16 residues.

V gene TRBV3-1 combines with J gene TRBJ1-2, with D uncertain. The CDR3 has 16 residues. The germline V gene has CDR1 LGHDT and CDR2 YNNKEL (reference sequence). With 1 base removed from V and 5 bases from J, the gap between germline ends came to 17 bases. The CDR3 protein is CASSQVGGGLLYGYTF. The CDR3 nucleotides read TGTGCCAGCAGCCAAGTGGGTGGCGGTCTACTATATGGCTACACCTTC.

V gene TRBV27 combines with J gene TRBJ2-7; D ambiguous. The CDR3 totals 12 residues. Trimming removed 9 bases at V and 3 bases at J, with 12 bases between. Germline lookup yields CDR1 MNHEY and CDR2 SMNVEV (reference sequence). For the CDR3, the DNA is TGTGCCAGTTGGAGTCGCTACTACGAGCAGTACTTC. Translation gives CASWSRYYEQYF.

This clonotype came up once. This CDR3 reads CASSPPDRAKNIQYF. CDR3 DNA: TGTGCCAGCAGCCCCCCGGATCGAGCCAAAAACATTCAGTACTTC. The V call is TRBV7-8, the J call TRBJ2-4; no reliable D call. The CDR3 runs 15 residues. Germline assignment: CDR1 SGHVS and CDR2 FQNEAQ. V lost 5 bases, J lost 0 bases, and 11 bases lay in between.

V and J are TRBV20-1 and TRBJ2-1; D is ambiguous. The ends were cut back, 0 bases at V and 0 bases at J, with 15 bases in the middle. Germline V CDR1 and CDR2: DFQATT, SNEGSKA (reference sequence). The CDR3 runs 17 residues. In DNA, the CDR3 is TGCAGTGCTAGAGATATTGGAGAGTCGAGCTCCTACAATGAGCAGTTCTTC. As protein: CSARDIGESSSYNEQFF.